This entry lists 13 T cell receptor beta chains sequenced from one sample in a study of T cell changes during pregnancy in multiple sclerosis. Measured with immunoSEQ multiplex PCR; TCRdb has only the in-frame clones, and not every one. The profile shows about 76,000 clones, about 93% of them singletons. Sequencing used peripheral blood, obtained in the first trimester of pregnancy. The receptor source for this set is a female donor in good health, enrolled as a control in a pregnancy study.

A single count supports this clone. The chain has TRBV5-5 and TRBJ2-1; tentative D call: TRBD2 (6 bases). CDR1 and CDR2 (germline): SGHKS, YYEKEE (reference sequence). The CDR3 contains 17 residues. V lost 0 bases and J 0 bases, leaving 13 bases between the germline ends. The CDR3 region is CASSLGSSESSYNEQFF. The DNA of the CDR3 is TGTGCCAGCAGCTTGGGGTCTAGCGAGAGCTCCTACAATGAGCAGTTCTTC.

The chain links TRBV5-1 to TRBJ2-2; D is perhaps TRBD2 (5 bases). V was pared by 0 bases and J by 5 bases, with 11 bases between. Germline CDR1 SGHRS, CDR2 YFSETQ. The CDR3 has 15 residues. The CDR3, as DNA: TGCGCCAGCAGCTTGGTCGGAACGGGAACCGGGGAGCTGTTTTTT. Translation gives CASSLVGTGTGELFF. The full variable domain, completed using reference TRBV5-1 and TRBJ2-2, is KAGVTQTPRYLIKTRGQQVTLSCSPISGHRSVSWYQQTPGQGLQFLFEYFSETQRNKGNFPGRFSGRQFSNSRSEMNVSTLELGDSALYLCASSLVGTGTGELFFGEGSRLTVL.

The V gene is TRBV6-1, the J gene TRBJ1-2; TRBD1 is a possible D gene (5 bases). This CDR3 has 14 amino acids. V gave up 7 bases and J gave up 2 bases, with 14 bases separating them. Germline-derived CDR1 and CDR2 are MNHNS and SASEGT. The CDR3 loop is CASTAGHGNYGYTF. CDR3 nucleotides: TGTGCCAGCACCGCAGGACACGGAAACTATGGCTACACCTTC.

This rearrangement joins TRBV6-5 to TRBJ2-1; 13 bases are shared with TRBD2. The germline CDR1 and CDR2 sequences are MNHEY and SVGAGI. With 7 bases clipped from V and 9 bases from J, the junction kept 9 bases outside the gene matches. CDR3 size: 15 residues. CDR3 sequence: CASTPGTSGNLEQFF. CDR3 DNA: TGTGCCAGCACTCCCGGGACTAGCGGGAACCTTGAGCAGTTCTTC.

The rearrangement links TRBV19 to TRBJ2-7; D remains ambiguous. V was pared by 3 bases and J by 3 bases, with 12 bases between. The CDR3 extends over 14 amino acids. The germline V gene encodes CDR1 LNHDA and CDR2 SQIVND (reference sequence). The CDR3 DNA reads TGTGCCAGTAGTATTAGCAACAACGACTACGAGCAGTACTTC. Its protein product is CASSISNNDYEQYF.

This clone was counted only a few times. This CDR3 is also generated by other DNA sequences in the sample. This chain links TRBV29-1 with TRBJ1-1; D may be TRBD1 (6 bases). Germline V CDR1 and CDR2: SQVTM, ANQGSEA. This CDR3 is 12 amino acids long. V lost 3 bases to trimming and J lost 2 bases, with 7 bases between them. CDR3 bases: TGCAGCGTTGACAGGGGAAACACTGAAGCTTTCTTT. Its protein is CSVDRGNTEAFF. Looking up the rest from reference TRBV29-1 and TRBJ1-1 gives the full variable domain: SAVISQKPSRDICQRGTSLTIQCQVDSQVTMMFWYRQQPGQSLTLIATANQGSEATYESGFVIDKFPISRPNLTFSTLTVSNMSPEDSSIYLCSVDRGNTEAFFGQGTRLTVV.

The chain combines TRBV27 with TRBJ2-1; 8 nucleotides agree with TRBD2. Germline V gene data show CDR1 as MNHEY and CDR2 as SMNVEV (reference sequence). The CDR3 spans 13 residues. Trimming cost V 8 bases and J 0 bases; bases outside gene matches: 0. CDR3 nucleotide sequence: TGTGCCAGCGGGACTAGCTCCTACAATGAGCAGTTCTTC. Translation: CASGTSSYNEQFF.

The chain couples TRBV4-1 to TRBJ1-1, with 7 bases lining up with TRBD1. After removal of 0 bases from V and 1 base from J, the junction contained 5 bases not matched to a gene. CDR1 and CDR2 (germline): MGHRA, YSYEKL. This CDR3 is built from 16 residues. CDR3 sequence reads: CASSQDAQGGNTEAFF. The CDR3 bases are TGCGCCAGCAGCCAAGACGCCCAGGGGGGGAACACTGAAGCTTTCTTT.

The chain uses TRBV6-5 and TRBJ2-1, with TRBD2 identical over 13 bases. CDR3 length equals 15 residues. With V trimmed by 6 bases and J by 9 bases, 8 bases remained unmatched. The germline V gene has CDR1 MNHEY and CDR2 SVGAGI. CDR3 amino acids: CASSPGLAGVGEQFF. CDR3 DNA: TGTGCCAGCAGCCCCGGACTAGCGGGAGTCGGTGAGCAGTTCTTC.

This chain uses TRBV25-1 with TRBJ2-5; D is possibly TRBD1 (6 bases). This CDR3 region has 14 residues. The V end was cut by 5 bases, the J end by 4 bases, with 14 bases between. Germline CDR1 is MGHDK and CDR2 is SYGVNS. CDR3 DNA sequence: TGTGCCAGCAGTTCCAGGACAGATACAGAGACCCAGTACTTC. Protein: CASSSRTDTETQYF.

This rearrangement joins TRBV18 to TRBJ2-2; TRBD2 matches 8 bases. This CDR3 is built from 16 residues. Germline CDR1 KGHSH, CDR2 LQKENI. The V gene end was trimmed by 8 bases and the J gene end by 5 bases; junction bases not matched to a gene: 13. CDR3 DNA sequence: TGTGCCAGCCGTAACCTGGGACTAGGTGGTACCGGGGAGCTGTTTTTT. Translated: CASRNLGLGGTGELFF.

In this sample, this clone turned up a few times. The V call is TRBV27, the J call TRBJ1-1, with a weak D call TRBD1 (6 bases). V lost 7 bases, J lost 0 bases, and 21 bases lay in between. The germline gives CDR1 MNHEY, CDR2 SMNVEV (reference sequence). This CDR3 has 17 residues. In nucleotides, the CDR3 is TGTGCCAGCACCAAACTTGGGCCGACAGGCGTGAACACTGAAGCTTTCTTT. The encoded protein is CASTKLGPTGVNTEAFF.

The CDR3 DNA is TGTGCCAGTAGATCGGGACGGCAGGGGACTAATGAAAAACTGTTTTTT. This sequence encodes CASRSGRQGTNEKLFF. The gene calls are TRBV19 and TRBJ1-4, with D possibly matching TRBD1 (6 bases). This CDR3 spans 16 amino acids. Trimming cost V 6 bases and J 2 bases, with 16 bases left between them. Germline CDR1 LNHDA, CDR2 SQIVND (reference sequence). Drawing the rest from reference TRBV19 and TRBJ1-4, the complete variable domain is DGGITQSPKYLFRKEGQNVTLSCEQNLNHDAMYWYRQDPGQGLRLIYYSQIVNDFQKGDIAEGYSVSREKKESFPLTVTSAQKNPTAFYLCASRSGRQGTNEKLFFGSGTQLSVL.